These T cell receptor beta chains were read from a single sample in a study of ipilimumab plus nivolumab after autologous stem cell transplantation. Here immunoSEQ multiplex PCR was the method, and the copy in TCRdb shows in-frame clones only, minus some. This sample has 8,000 to 10,000 clones, with over 60% found just once. The material was PBMCs, obtained in a trial of ipilimumab plus nivolumab as post-transplant consolidation. These receptors were obtained from a female donor with multiple myeloma. CDR3s include the opening cysteine and the closing phenylalanine or tryptophan. The listing skips clone size in some rows; elsewhere it reads once, few, many or a size class.

CAISDGTQPQHF,NA,TRBV10-3
CASSLEGDSPLHF,few,TRBV11-2
CAWSRQRNEKLFF,NA,TRBV30
CASSLAIGGWTMNTEAFF,NA,TRBV5-4
CAISAGDAYEQYF,few,TRBV10-3
CASRLQDMRDYEQYF,NA,TRBV6-1
CASSIDLLAGVETQYF,NA,TRBV19
CASRLREYEQYF,few,TRBV19
CASSTLGINTEAFF,NA,TRBV19
CAWSAVPGELFF,medium-sized,TRBV30
CASSIDRGNIQYF,NA,TRBV10-2
CASSYSIGTLTGELFF,NA,TRBV6-5
CASSLSGQSNTGELFF,NA,TRBV5-1
CASRPLGARSLEQFF,NA,TRBV27
CASSPAWAYGYTF,few,TRBV7-9
CASSPGGRLTFNEQFF,NA,TRBV28
CASSQARRIYNEQFF,NA,TRBV14
CASSQGTARGYEQYF,NA,TRBV4-3
CAWRGSGALKLFF,NA,TRBV30
CASEAGTADTQYF,few,TRBV7-8
CASSFGQGKKGVSSYNSPLHF,NA,TRBV27
CASQPLEGLYNEQFF,NA,TRBV19
CASSDSGTVIYEQYF,once,TRBV19
CASSYSGNNQPQHF,NA,TRBV6-6
CAISVPQFRDRGHGNYGYTF,NA,TRBV10-3
CASSLLGSGRFSYNEQFF,NA,TRBV7-3
CASSELNEQYF,NA,TRBV6-5
CASIKLGAGRRMNTEAFF,NA,TRBV7-9
CASSQGTSGRYEQYF,NA,TRBV5-4
CASSEYGGNESNYGYTF,NA,TRBV25-1
CASSLAGTVSNTGELFF,NA,TRBV7-9
CASSLRGLNTDTQYF,NA,TRBV7-9
CASSLGTGRTEAFF,NA,TRBV28
CASSLRPLGAGTDTQYF,NA,TRBV5-1
CASRTGLSNSYNEQFF,NA,TRBV19
CASIKPGGPYNEQFF,NA,TRBV5-7
CASSLGTEARETQYF,NA,TRBV11-3
CASSALGEQFF,NA,TRBV9
CASSQHRGGADEKLFF,NA,TRBV28
CASGFDSNTEAFF,once,TRBV7-6